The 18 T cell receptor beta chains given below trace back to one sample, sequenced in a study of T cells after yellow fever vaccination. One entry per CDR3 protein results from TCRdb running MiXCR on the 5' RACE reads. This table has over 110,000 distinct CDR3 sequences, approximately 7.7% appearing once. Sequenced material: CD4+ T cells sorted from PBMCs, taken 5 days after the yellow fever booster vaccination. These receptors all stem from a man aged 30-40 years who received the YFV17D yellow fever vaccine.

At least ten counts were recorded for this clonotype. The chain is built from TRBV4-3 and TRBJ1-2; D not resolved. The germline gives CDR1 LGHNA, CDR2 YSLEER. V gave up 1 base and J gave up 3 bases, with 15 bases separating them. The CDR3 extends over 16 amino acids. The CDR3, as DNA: TGCGCCAGCAGCCAAGGAAAGACGGATTATTACTATGGCTACACCTTC. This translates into CASSQGKTDYYYGYTF.

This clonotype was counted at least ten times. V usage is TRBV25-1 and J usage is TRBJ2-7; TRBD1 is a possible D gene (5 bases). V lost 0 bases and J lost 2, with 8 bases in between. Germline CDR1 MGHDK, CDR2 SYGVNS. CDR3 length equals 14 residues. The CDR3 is CASSEYDSPYEQYF. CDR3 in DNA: TGTGCCAGCAGTGAATACGACAGCCCCTACGAGCAGTACTTC.

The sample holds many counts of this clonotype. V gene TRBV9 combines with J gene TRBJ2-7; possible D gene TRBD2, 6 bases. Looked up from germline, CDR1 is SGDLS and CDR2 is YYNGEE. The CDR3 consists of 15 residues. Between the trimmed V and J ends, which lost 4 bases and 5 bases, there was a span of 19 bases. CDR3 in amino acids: CASSPSGGVFDEQYF. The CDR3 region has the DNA TGTGCCAGCAGCCCTTCCGGGGGAGTCTTCGACGAGCAGTACTTC.

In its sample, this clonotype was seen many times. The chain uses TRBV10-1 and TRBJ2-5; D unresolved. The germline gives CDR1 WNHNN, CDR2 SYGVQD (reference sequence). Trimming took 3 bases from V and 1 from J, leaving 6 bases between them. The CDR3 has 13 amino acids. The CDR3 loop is CASSDTAQETQYF. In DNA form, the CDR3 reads TGCGCCAGCAGTGATACGGCCCAAGAGACCCAGTACTTC.

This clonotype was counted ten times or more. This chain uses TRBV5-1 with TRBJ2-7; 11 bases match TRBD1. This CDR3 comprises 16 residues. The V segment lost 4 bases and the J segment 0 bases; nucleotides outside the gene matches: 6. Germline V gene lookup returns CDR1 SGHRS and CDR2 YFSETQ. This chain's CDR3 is CASSTGTGGSSYEQYF. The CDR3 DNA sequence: TGCGCCAGCAGCACCGGGACAGGGGGTTCCTCCTACGAGCAGTACTTC.

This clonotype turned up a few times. In DNA, the CDR3 is TGCAGCCCAGCGGGAGGGGGGAGCAATGAGCAGTTCTTC. Encoded protein: CSPAGGGSNEQFF. The V gene is TRBV20-1, the J gene TRBJ2-1; 10 bases match TRBD2. Germline loops: CDR1 DFQATT, CDR2 SNEGSKA (reference sequence). The CDR3 totals 13 residues.

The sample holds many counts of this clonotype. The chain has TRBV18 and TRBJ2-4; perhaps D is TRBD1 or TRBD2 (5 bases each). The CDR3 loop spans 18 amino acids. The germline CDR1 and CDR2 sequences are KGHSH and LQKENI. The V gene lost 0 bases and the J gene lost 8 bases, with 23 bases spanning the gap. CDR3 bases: TGTGCCAGCTCACCACCGGGCCCGGGGCACCCGTTGGGGGACATTCAGTACTTC. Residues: CASSPPGPGHPLGDIQYF.

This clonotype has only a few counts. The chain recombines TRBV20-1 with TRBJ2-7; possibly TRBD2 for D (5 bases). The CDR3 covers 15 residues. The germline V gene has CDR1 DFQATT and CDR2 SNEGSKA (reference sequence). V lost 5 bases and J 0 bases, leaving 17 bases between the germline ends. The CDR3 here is CSAGSANYSSYEQYF. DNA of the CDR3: TGCAGTGCTGGTAGCGCCAATTATAGCTCCTACGAGCAGTACTTC.

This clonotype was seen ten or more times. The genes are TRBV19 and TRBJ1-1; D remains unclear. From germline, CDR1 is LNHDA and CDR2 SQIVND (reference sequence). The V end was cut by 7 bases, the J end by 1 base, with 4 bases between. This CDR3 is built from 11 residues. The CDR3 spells CASNGNTEAFF. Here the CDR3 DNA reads TGTGCCAGTAACGGGAACACTGAAGCTTTCTTT.

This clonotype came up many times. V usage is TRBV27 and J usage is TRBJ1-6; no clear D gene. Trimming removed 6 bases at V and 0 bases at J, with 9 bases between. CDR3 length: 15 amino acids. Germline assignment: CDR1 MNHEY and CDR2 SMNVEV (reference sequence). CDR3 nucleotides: TGTGCCAGCAGAAAAGTGAGCTCCTATAATTCACCCCTCCACTTT. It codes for CASRKVSSYNSPLHF.

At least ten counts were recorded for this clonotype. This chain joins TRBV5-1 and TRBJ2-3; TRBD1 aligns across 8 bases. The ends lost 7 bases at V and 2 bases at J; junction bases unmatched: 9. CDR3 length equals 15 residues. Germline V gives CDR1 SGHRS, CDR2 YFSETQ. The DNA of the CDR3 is TGCGCCAGCGGACGGACAGGGAAGGTCACAGATACGCAGTATTTT. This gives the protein CASGRTGKVTDTQYF.

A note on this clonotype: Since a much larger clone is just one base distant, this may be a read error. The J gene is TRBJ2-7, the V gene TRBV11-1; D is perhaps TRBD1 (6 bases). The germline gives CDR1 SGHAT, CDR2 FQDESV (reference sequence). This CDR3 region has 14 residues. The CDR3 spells CASSPYRVSYQQYF. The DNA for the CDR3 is TGTGCCAGCAGCCCTTACAGGGTCTCCTACCAGCAGTACTTC.

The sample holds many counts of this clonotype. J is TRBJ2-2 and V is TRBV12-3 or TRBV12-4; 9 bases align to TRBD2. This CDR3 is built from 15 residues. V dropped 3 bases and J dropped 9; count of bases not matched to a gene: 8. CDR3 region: CASSLTTAGGRELFF. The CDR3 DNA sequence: TGTGCCAGCAGTTTGACGACAGCGGGGGGCCGGGAGCTGTTTTTT.

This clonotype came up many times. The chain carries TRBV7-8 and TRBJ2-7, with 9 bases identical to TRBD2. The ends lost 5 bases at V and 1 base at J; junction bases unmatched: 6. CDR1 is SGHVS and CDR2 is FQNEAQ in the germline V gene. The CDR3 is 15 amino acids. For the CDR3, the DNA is TGTGCCAGCAGCCATCCGGGACTAGCTTCCTACGAGCAGTACTTC. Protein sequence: CASSHPGLASYEQYF.

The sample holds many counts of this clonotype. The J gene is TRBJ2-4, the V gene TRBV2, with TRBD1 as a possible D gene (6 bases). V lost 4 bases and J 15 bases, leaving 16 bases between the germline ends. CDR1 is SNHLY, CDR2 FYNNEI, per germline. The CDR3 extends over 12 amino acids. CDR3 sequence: CASSAPDRLRYF. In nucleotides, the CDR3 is TGTGCCAGCAGTGCCCCCGACAGGTTAAGGTACTTC.

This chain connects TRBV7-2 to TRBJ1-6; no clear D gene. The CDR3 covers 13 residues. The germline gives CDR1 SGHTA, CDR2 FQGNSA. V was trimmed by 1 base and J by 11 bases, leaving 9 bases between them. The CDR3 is CASSLGTRPPLHF. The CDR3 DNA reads TGTGCCAGCAGCTTAGGGACTCGCCCACCCCTCCACTTT.

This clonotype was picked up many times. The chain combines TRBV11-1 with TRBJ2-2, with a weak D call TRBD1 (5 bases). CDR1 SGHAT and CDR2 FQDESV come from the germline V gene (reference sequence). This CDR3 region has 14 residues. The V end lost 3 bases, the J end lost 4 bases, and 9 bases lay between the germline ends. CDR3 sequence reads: CASSLGQGTGELFF. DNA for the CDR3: TGTGCCAGCAGCTTGGGGCAGGGCACCGGGGAGCTGTTTTTT.

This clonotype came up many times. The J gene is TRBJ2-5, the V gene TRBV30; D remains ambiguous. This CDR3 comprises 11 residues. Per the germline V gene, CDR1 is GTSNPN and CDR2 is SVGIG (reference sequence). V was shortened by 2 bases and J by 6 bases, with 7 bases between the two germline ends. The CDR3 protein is CAWSPLQTQYF. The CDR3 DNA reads TGTGCCTGGAGTCCCCTTCAGACCCAGTACTTC. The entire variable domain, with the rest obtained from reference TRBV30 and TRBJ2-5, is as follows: SQTIHQWPATLVQPVGSPLSLECTVEGTSNPNLYWYRQAAGRGLQLLFYSVGIGQISSEVPQNLSASRPQDRQFILSSKKLLLSDSGFYLCAWSPLQTQYFGPGTRLLVL.